This TCR beta chain was profiled in a study of T-cell memory formation after mild COVID-19. Points from the study as a whole: Some clones that responded were present in memory (sampled pre-infection), which suggests cross-reactive memory joined.

Concerning this clonotype itself: Its antigen is currently unknown.

Via MiXCR, TCRdb re-called the 5' RACE reads, giving one row per CDR3 protein. The sample records approximately 260,000 distinct CDR3 sequences, roughly 17% being singletons. Germline V gene lookup returns CDR1 ENHRY and CDR2 SYGVKD. V was pared by 5 bases and J by 3 bases, with 10 bases between. This CDR3 contains 13 residues. The receptor was isolated from a man between 18 and 29 years old who had mild COVID-19 (a few samples of this study predate the infection). Cell type and time point are not known. Source material: PBMCs or a T cell subset sorted from them (not recorded which). The V gene is TRBV10-3, the J gene TRBJ1-1; D is unclear. This CDR3 is CAISPNRDTEAFF. The CDR3, as DNA: TGTGCCATCAGTCCCAATCGAGACACTGAAGCTTTCTTT.